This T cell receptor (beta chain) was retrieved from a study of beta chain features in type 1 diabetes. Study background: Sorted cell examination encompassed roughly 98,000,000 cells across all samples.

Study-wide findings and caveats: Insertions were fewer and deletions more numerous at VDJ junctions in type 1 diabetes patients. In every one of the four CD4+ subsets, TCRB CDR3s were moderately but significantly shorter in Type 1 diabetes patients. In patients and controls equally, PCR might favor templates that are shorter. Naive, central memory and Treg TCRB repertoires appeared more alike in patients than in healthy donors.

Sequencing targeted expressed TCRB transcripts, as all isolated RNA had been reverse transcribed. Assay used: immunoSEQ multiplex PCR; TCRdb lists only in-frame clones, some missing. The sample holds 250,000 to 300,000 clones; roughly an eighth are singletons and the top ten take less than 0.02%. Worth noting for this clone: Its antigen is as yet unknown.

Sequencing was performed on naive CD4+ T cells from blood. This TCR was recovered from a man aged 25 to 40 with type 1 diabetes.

In DNA form, the CDR3 reads TGCGCCAGCAGCCGAAGATCTGGGGGCGGGAGAACAGATACGCAGTATTTT. Translating gives CASSRRSGGGRTDTQYF. The chain couples TRBV4-3 to TRBJ2-3, with a possible D match to TRBD2 (7 bases). This CDR3 region has 17 residues. Per germline, CDR1 LGHNA and CDR2 YSLEER. The V and J ends lost 4 bases and 3 bases respectively, with 20 bases between them.